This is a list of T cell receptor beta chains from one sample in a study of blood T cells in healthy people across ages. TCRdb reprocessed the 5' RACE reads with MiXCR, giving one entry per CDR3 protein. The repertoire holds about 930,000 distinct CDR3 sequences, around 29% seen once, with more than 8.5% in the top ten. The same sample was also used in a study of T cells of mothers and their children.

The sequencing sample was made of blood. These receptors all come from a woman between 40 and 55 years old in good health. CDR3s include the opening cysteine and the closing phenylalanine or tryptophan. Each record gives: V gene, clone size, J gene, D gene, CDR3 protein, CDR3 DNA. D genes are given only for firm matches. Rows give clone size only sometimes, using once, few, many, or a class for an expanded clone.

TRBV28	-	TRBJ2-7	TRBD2	CASSLAGVTYGQYF	TGTGCCAGCAGTTTAGCGGGAGTTACCTACGGGCAGTACTTC
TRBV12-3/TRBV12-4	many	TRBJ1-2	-	CASSLLENETLQGTGRGFYGYTF	TGTGCCAGCAGTTTGCTCGAAAATGAAACCTTACAGGGAACTGGAAGGGGTTTCTATGGCTACACCTTC
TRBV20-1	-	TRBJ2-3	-	CSARGVISGGPLGTDTQYF	TGCAGTGCTAGAGGAGTAATTTCCGGGGGCCCCTTGGGCACAGATACGCAGTATTTT
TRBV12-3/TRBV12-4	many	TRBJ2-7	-	CASTLLRGGTSMWEQYF	TGTGCCAGCACCCTTCTAAGGGGAGGGACATCGATGTGGGAGCAGTACTTC
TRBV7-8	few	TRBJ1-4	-	CASSLFGGLNEKLFF	TGTGCCAGCAGCTTATTCGGGGGCTTGAACGAAAAACTGTTTTTT
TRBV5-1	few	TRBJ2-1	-	CASSFLGRAYNEQFF	TGCGCCAGCAGCTTTCTGGGGCGTGCCTACAATGAGCAGTTCTTC
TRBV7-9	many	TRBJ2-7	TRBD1	CASNLGQGTYEQYF	TGTGCCAGCAACCTCGGACAGGGTACCTACGAGCAGTACTTC
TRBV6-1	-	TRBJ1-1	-	CASSEGGFENTEAFF	TGTGCCAGCAGTGAAGGGGGGTTTGAAAACACTGAAGCTTTCTTT
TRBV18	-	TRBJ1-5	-	CASSTGLNQPQHF	TGTGCCAGCTCAACGGGACTGAATCAGCCCCAGCATTTT
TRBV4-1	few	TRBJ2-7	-	CASSQHRKPGPRSYEQYF	TGCGCCAGCAGCCAACACAGGAAGCCGGGACCTAGGTCCTACGAGCAGTACTTC
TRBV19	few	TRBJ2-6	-	CASSISGHSHSGANVLTF	TGTGCCAGTAGTATCTCTGGACACTCACACTCTGGGGCCAACGTCCTGACTTTC
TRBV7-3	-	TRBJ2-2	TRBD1	CASSIQGANTGELFF	TGTGCCAGCAGCATACAGGGGGCGAACACCGGGGAGCTGTTTTTT
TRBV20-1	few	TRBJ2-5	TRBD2	CSASLLAGAPANQETQYF	TGCAGTGCTAGTTTACTAGCGGGGGCGCCTGCTAATCAAGAGACCCAGTACTTC
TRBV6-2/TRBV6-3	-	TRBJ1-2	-	CASSPQYYGYTF	TGTGCCAGCAGTCCGCAGTACTATGGCTACACCTTC
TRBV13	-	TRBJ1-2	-	CASSPGTWSDGYTF	TGTGCCAGCAGCCCCGGGACTTGGAGCGATGGCTACACCTTC
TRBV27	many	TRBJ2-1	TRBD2	CASSPLAGGHGEQFF	TGTGCCAGCAGTCCTCTAGCGGGGGGCCATGGTGAGCAGTTCTTC
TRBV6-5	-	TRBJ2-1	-	CASSYRDRLYNEQFF	TGTGCCAGCAGTTACCGGGACCGGCTTTACAATGAGCAGTTCTTC
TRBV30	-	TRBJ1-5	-	CAWSPGGQPQHF	TGTGCCTGGAGCCCGGGCGGCCAGCCCCAGCATTTT
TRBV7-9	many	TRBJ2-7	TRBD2	CASSDTLAGAHEQYF	TGTGCCAGCAGCGACACACTAGCGGGGGCCCACGAGCAGTACTTC
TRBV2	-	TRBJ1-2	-	CASSEAPATTRIDYSYTF	TGTGCCAGCAGTGAAGCGCCTGCCACCACACGGATCGACTATAGCTACACCTTC
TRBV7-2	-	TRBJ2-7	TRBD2	CASSLDPPILAGSSYEQYF	TGTGCCAGCAGTTTAGATCCCCCAATACTAGCGGGGAGCTCCTACGAGCAGTACTTC
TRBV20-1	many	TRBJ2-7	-	CSASRRTDHYEQYF	TGCAGTGCTAGCCGGAGGACGGACCATTACGAGCAGTACTTC
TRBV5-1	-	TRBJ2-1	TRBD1	CATSTGSSSYNEQFF	TGCGCCACTTCGACAGGGTCGAGCTCCTACAATGAGCAGTTCTTC
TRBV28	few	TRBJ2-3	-	CASRSENTRTDTQYF	TGTGCCAGCAGGTCTGAGAACACTCGCACAGATACGCAGTATTTT
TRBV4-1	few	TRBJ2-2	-	CASSQATGNTGELFF	TGCGCCAGCAGCCAGGCCACAGGGAACACCGGGGAGCTGTTTTTT
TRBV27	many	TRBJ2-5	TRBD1	CASSFRTGGEETQYF	TGTGCCAGCAGTTTCCGGACAGGGGGCGAAGAGACCCAGTACTTC
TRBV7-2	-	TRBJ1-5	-	CASSLLGGGLVDQPQHF	TGTGCCAGCAGCTTATTAGGTGGGGGCCTTGTTGACCAGCCCCAGCATTTT
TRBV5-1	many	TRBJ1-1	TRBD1	CASRGGQVMTTEAFF	TGCGCCAGCAGGGGGGGACAGGTCATGACCACTGAAGCTTTCTTT
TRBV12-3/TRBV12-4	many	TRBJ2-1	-	CASSPSPYNEQFF	TGTGCCAGCAGTCCCTCACCTTACAATGAGCAGTTCTTC
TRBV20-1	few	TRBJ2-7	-	CSARDRRPTYEQYF	TGCAGTGCTAGAGATCGTCGCCCAACCTACGAGCAGTACTTC
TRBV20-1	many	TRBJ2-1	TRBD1	CSAITPGQIRNEQFF	TGCAGTGCTATTACTCCGGGACAGATTAGAAATGAGCAGTTCTTC
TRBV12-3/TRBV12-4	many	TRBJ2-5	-	CASSLAGGGSETQYF	TGTGCCAGCAGTTTAGCGGGGGGTGGGTCGGAGACCCAGTACTTC
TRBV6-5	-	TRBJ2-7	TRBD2	CATTGLAYEQYF	TGTGCCACCACGGGACTAGCCTACGAGCAGTACTTC
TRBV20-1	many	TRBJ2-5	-	CSAQGLYQETQYF	TGCAGTGCCCAGGGGCTGTACCAAGAGACCCAGTACTTC
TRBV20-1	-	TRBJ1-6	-	CSARETETQRNSPLHF	TGCAGTGCTAGGGAGACGGAGACACAAAGGAATTCACCCCTCCACTTT
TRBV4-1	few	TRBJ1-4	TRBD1	CASSRTGGREKLFF	TGCGCCAGCAGCCGGACAGGGGGGAGGGAAAAACTGTTTTTT
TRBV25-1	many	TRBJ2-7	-	CATASDRTYEQYF	TGTGCCACTGCCTCAGACAGAACCTACGAGCAGTACTTC
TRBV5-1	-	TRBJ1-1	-	CASSLGSRTNTEAFF	TGCGCCAGCAGCTTGGGTTCTCGGACCAACACTGAAGCTTTCTTT
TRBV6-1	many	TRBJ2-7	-	CASSEVSHYEQYF	TGTGCCAGCAGTGAAGTCAGTCACTACGAGCAGTACTTC
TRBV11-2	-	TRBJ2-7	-	CACSLEGSYEQYF	TGTGCCTGCAGCTTGGAAGGGTCCTACGAGCAGTACTTC
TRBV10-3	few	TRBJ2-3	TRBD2	CAISEPSGGAPDTQYF	TGTGCCATCAGTGAGCCCAGCGGGGGGGCCCCAGATACGCAGTATTTT
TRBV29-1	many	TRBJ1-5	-	CSVQIGNQPQHF	TGCAGCGTTCAGATTGGGAATCAGCCCCAGCATTTT
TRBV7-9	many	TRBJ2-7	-	CASTKAGVSSYEQYF	TGTGCCAGCACCAAGGCCGGGGTAAGCTCCTACGAGCAGTACTTC
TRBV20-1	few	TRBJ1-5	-	CSARAGSRGNQPQHF	TGCAGTGCTAGAGCCGGAAGTCGGGGCAATCAGCCCCAGCATTTT
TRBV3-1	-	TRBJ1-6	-	CASSQGQAGEKSSPLHF	TGTGCCAGCAGCCAAGGGCAGGCCGGAGAAAAGTCTTCACCCCTCCACTTT
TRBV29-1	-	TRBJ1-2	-	CSVERVPDYGYTF	TGCAGCGTTGAACGAGTCCCTGATTATGGCTACACCTTC
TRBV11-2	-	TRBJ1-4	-	CASSTSSGLVNEKLFF	TGTGCCAGCAGCACATCCTCGGGGCTCGTTAATGAAAAACTGTTTTTT
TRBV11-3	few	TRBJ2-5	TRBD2	CASSPNYNPGEGETQYF	TGTGCCAGCAGCCCTAATTACAACCCGGGGGAGGGAGAGACCCAGTACTTC
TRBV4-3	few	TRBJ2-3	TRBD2	CASSPAGIADTQYF	TGCGCCAGCAGCCCAGCGGGGATCGCAGATACGCAGTATTTT
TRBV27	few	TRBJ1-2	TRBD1	CASSQQGAGGGYTF	TGTGCCAGCAGTCAACAGGGGGCTGGCGGTGGCTACACCTTC
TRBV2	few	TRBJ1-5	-	CASMGRGEQPQHF	TGTGCCAGCATGGGCAGGGGCGAGCAGCCCCAGCATTTT
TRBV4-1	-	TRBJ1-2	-	CASSQAPAGGYTF	TGCGCCAGCAGCCAAGCCCCCGCAGGGGGCTACACCTTC
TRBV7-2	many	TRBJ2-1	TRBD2	CASSSLTSGGDNEQFF	TGTGCCAGCAGTTCCCTGACTAGCGGGGGAGACAATGAGCAGTTCTTC
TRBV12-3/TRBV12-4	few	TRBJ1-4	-	CASRRGTEEKLFF	TGTGCCAGCCGGAGGGGCACGGAGGAAAAACTGTTTTTT
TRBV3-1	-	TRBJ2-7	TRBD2	CASSLGLAYTYEQYF	TGTGCCAGCAGCTTGGGACTAGCGTACACCTACGAGCAGTACTTC
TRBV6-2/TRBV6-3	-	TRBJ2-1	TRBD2	CASSSPSGAGYSYNEQFF	TGTGCCAGCAGCTCTCCCTCGGGAGCGGGGTACTCCTACAATGAGCAGTTCTTC
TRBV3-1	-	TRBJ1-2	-	CASSQGEDRPSYGYTF	TGTGCCAGCAGCCAAGGAGAGGACAGACCGTCTTATGGCTACACCTTC